This section outlines one T cell receptor beta chain sequence together with its context. This clonotype was observed many times. Its antigen is currently not known. No per-base quality is available; no much larger clone lies one base away. These data are taken from a study of T cells in Graves' hyperthyroidism and ophthalmopathy (dated by TCRdb to about 2019). Describing the broader study: Peripheral blood samples were taken at initial diagnosis, before any treatment was given. TCR V-J signatures able to tell the groups apart were searched for in a discovery cohort of more than 90 patients, of whom more than 40 had Graves' ophthalmopathy and 57 had stable Graves' hyperthyroidism. An independent validation cohort of about 19 hyperthyroidism patients and some 15 patients who later progressed to ophthalmopathy tested prospective prediction of ophthalmopathy. The approximately 90 discovery patients were randomly split 7:3 into training and test sets. Thyroid tissue and blood T-cell repertoires from more than 5 Graves' hyperthyroidism patients were also compared in the study. Once sampling was done, hyperthyroidism patients were given methimazole at a starting dose of 30 mg daily, whereas ophthalmopathy patients were given high-dose intravenous methylprednisolone. According to the paper, TCR Vbeta CDR3 sequencing was carried out on some 140 peripheral blood samples, which came from 40 to 45 ophthalmopathy, around 75 hyperthyroidism and roughly 17 progressor patients. General findings and caveats noted by the study authors: In validation, the model predicted progression to ophthalmopathy with around 71% sensitivity and roughly 72% specificity, a median of 6.5 months before onset. No statistical method was used to set the sample size in advance, and investigators knew the group allocation. A 13 V-J signature model separated ophthalmopathy from stable hyperthyroidism, with roughly 88% sensitivity and roughly 81% specificity in cross-validation and 80%/75% in testing. Most expanded thyroid clonotypes (frequency above 0.001) were also detected in blood, suggesting blood repertoires may reflect thyroid immune responses.

Stable Graves' hyperthyroidism was defined as the absence of progression to ophthalmopathy over 18 months of follow-up. Hyperthyroidism patients were newly diagnosed, with disease duration under 2 months, and aged 18 to 65 years. Patients with uncontrolled infections, other autoimmune diseases, pregnancy or lactation were excluded. Clinical symptoms, serum thyroxine and TRAb, thyroid ultrasound, and orbital computed tomography formed the basis for the diagnoses. PBMCs were isolated from 10 ml of fresh peripheral blood by Ficoll-Paque density gradient centrifugation. Total RNA was extracted with Trizol reagent, and quality was checked on an Agilent 2100 Bioanalyzer. The TCR beta CDR3 regions were amplified from RNA transcripts. For the first round of RT-PCR on the TCR CDR3, the HTBI primer set was used together with the Qiagen OneStep RT-PCR kit. The libraries were constructed in a second round of multiplex PCR and then size-selected and purified. The libraries were sequenced on an Illumina HiSeq2000 using paired-end 100 bp reads. For the original study's pipeline: SOAPnuke was used to process the raw data, removing reads that contained adapters or uncalled bases, had a mean Phred below 15, or lacked an exact match to the constant primer or identifier. High-quality paired reads were merged using COPE v1.2.5, and each unique nucleotide sequence was defined as a clonotype. MiTCR v1.1 was used to align the clonotypes against IMGT TRBV, TRBD and TRBJ reference segments. Only V-J combinations with frequency above 0.0001, covering 99% to 99.2% of repertoires, were analysed. A TCS score was defined as the ratio of F50 (clonal expansion) to E x V (chaos), with BLOSUM62-based TCRdist applied between CDR3 peptides within each V-J. Welch's t-statistics and random forest reduced roughly 500 V-J features to about 13, which were used in a naive Bayes classifier (R e1071). TCRdb reworked the public reads: Q25 trimming with fastp, MiXCR clone assembly, productive beta chains retained. All rows with the same CDR3 protein become a single entry with the most common DNA and genes. TCRdb's processing, not the study's, gives the V and J calls here. Here the sample has roughly 110,000 distinct CDR3 sequences; more than 15% occur a single time. The ten most abundant clones make up around two fifths of the sample.

What was sequenced was blood. The clonotype comes from a woman in her 50s with Graves' hyperthyroidism.

The DNA sequence is given as TGCGCCAGCAGCTTGGCTGGGACAGGAGGGGACATTCAGTACTTC. Protein translation: CASSLAGTGGDIQYF. Recombination linked TRBV5-1 to TRBJ2-4; TRBD1 aligns with 8 central bases. Ends trimmed: V by 0 bases, J by 8 bases; bases unmatched to a gene: 7. The CDR3, from cysteine to phenylalanine, totals 15 residues. Here the CDR3 DNA is all that survives: 45 bases in frame from base 1. From a lookup of the germline V gene, CDR1 and CDR2 are SGHRS and YFSETQ.